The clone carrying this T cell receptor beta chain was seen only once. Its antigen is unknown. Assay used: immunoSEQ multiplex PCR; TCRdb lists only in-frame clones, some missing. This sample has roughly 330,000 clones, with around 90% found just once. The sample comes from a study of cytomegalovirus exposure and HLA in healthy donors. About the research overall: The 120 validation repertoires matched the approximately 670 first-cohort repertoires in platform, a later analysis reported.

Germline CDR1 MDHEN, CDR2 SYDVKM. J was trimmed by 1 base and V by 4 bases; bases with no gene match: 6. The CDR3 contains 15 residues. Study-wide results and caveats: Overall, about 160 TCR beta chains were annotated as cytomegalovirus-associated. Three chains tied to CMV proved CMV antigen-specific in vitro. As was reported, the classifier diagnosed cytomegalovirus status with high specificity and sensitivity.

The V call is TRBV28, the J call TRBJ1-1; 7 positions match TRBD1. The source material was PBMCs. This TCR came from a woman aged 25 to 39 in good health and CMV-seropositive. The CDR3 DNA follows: TGTGCCAGCAGTTCTAAGGGACAGTGGAACACTGAAGCTTTCTTT. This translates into CASSSKGQWNTEAFF. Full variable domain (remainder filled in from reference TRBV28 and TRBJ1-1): DVKVTQSSRYLVKRTGEKVFLECVQDMDHENMFWYRQDPGLGLRLIYFSYDVKMKEKGDIPEGYSVSREKKERFSLILESASTNQTSMYLCASSSKGQWNTEAFFGQGTRLTVV.